Given below is one T cell receptor beta chain in context. The data are from a study of T cells in Graves' hyperthyroidism and ophthalmopathy. The CDR3 regions of TCR beta were amplified from RNA transcripts. In the first-round RT-PCR of the TCR CDR3, the HTBI primer set was used. TCRdb used MiXCR to reprocess the multiplex PCR reads, holding one entry per CDR3 protein. There are approximately 600,000 distinct CDR3 sequences in the sample; around 21% occur only once, and roughly 30% lies in the top ten. With duration under 3 months, ophthalmopathy was active: Clinical Activity Score at least 3, NOSPECS at least 4. Source material for PBMCs was 10 ml fresh peripheral blood. With 8 bases removed from V and 2 bases from J, the gap between germline ends came to 13 bases. The CDR3 is 14 residues long. Germline V lookup: CDR1 MNHNS, CDR2 SASEGT.

Source material: blood. The rearrangement joins TRBV6-1 to TRBJ1-5, with unresolved D. The sequence was obtained from a man aged 25 to 40 with Graves' ophthalmopathy. Written as DNA, the CDR3 is TGTGCCAGCGAAAACGAGCGAGGCAATCAGCCCCAGCATTTT. It specifies CASENERGNQPQHF.